One and the same sample provided the 8 T cell receptor beta chains below, sequenced in a study of cytomegalovirus exposure and HLA in healthy donors. With 60 Vbeta and 13 Jbeta primers, the PCR was carried out. TCRdb's copy holds only in-frame clones and misses some; the assay was immunoSEQ multiplex PCR. The sample consists of some 150,000 clones, roughly 80% of them appearing once. Specimen: PBMCs. Source of these receptors: a woman in her 30s in good health and CMV-seropositive.

The gene calls are TRBV18 and TRBJ1-6, with no clear D. Germline CDR1 KGHSH, CDR2 LQKENI. The CDR3 covers 14 residues. Between the trimmed V and J ends, which lost 3 bases and 6 bases, there was a span of 9 bases. CDR3 in amino acids: CASSPSGINSPLHF. In DNA form, the CDR3 reads TGTGCCAGCTCACCTTCGGGGATTAATTCACCCCTCCACTTT. Together with reference TRBV18 and TRBJ1-6, the CDR3 gives the full variable domain: NAGVMQNPRHLVRRRGQEARLRCSPMKGHSHVYWYRQLPEEGLKFMVYLQKENIIDESGMPKERFSAEFPKEGPSILRIQQVVRGDSAAYFCASSPSGINSPLHFGNGTRLTVT.

Worth noting for this clone: At one of its ends the junction is not consistent with the germline gene, which may arise from a read error. The sample has other DNA sequences that encode this CDR3 too. V is TRBV19 and J is TRBJ2-5, with D tentatively TRBD1 (6 bases). CDR3 length: 13 residues. CDR1 is LNHDA and CDR2 is SQIVND in the germline V gene (reference sequence). CDR3 sequence reads: CASSILGGETQYF. The CDR3 DNA reads TGTGCCAGTAGTATACTAGGGGGAGAGACTCAGTACTTC.

J is TRBJ2-4 and V is TRBV11-1; the match to TRBD1 covers 8 bases. With V trimmed by 5 bases and J by 13 bases, 7 bases remained unmatched. The CDR3 spans 12 residues. The germline V gene encodes CDR1 SGHAT and CDR2 FQDESV (reference sequence). CDR3 coding DNA: TGTGCCAGCAGCCCGACAGGGGTTAACCAGTACTTC. Translated: CASSPTGVNQYF. The whole variable domain, filled in from reference TRBV11-1 and TRBJ2-4, reads EAEVAQSPRYKITEKSQAVAFWCDPISGHATLYWYRQILGQGPELLVQFQDESVVDDSQLPKDRFSAERLKGVDSTLKIQPAELGDSAMYLCASSPTGVNQYFGAGTRLSVL.

V gene TRBV15 combines with J gene TRBJ1-2, with D unresolved. Trimming shortened V by 2 bases and J by 2 bases, and 12 bases separated the two germline ends. This CDR3 region has 15 residues. The V gene's germline CDR1 is LNHNV and CDR2 YYDKDF (reference sequence). Here the CDR3 DNA reads TGTGCCACCAGCAGACATCGGGAACTCAACTATGGCTACACCTTC. Residues: CATSRHRELNYGYTF.

The chain links TRBV15 to TRBJ1-4, with D possibly being TRBD1 (6 bases). Germline lookup yields CDR1 LNHNV and CDR2 YYDKDF (reference sequence). The CDR3 totals 16 residues. Deletions cut 2 bases from V and 0 bases from J, with 10 bases between. In DNA, the CDR3 is TGTGCCACCAGCAGAACTACAGGGCCAACTAATGAAAAACTGTTTTTT. It is translated as CATSRTTGPTNEKLFF.

This sequence joins TRBV5-4 and TRBJ2-3, with TRBD2 matching 13 bases. There are 16 residues in the CDR3. V gave up 4 bases and J gave up 2 bases; unmatched junction bases: 4. Germline CDR1 SGHNT, CDR2 YYREEE (reference sequence). The CDR3 protein is CASSQLAGGPTDTQYF. In DNA, the CDR3 is TGTGCCAGCAGCCAACTAGCGGGGGGGCCCACAGATACGCAGTATTTT.

V usage is TRBV6-6 and J usage is TRBJ2-5; possibly TRBD2 for D (6 bases). The germline CDR1 and CDR2 sequences are MNHNY and SVGAGI (reference sequence). Trimming removed 10 bases at V and 5 bases at J, with 20 bases between. The CDR3 totals 14 residues. The DNA for the CDR3 is TGTGCCACCATAATCCCGGGGGTCATGGAGACCCAGTACTTC. This codes for CATIIPGVMETQYF.

The CDR3 spells CSVASNREGRNTIYF. For the CDR3, the DNA is TGCAGCGTTGCCTCAAACAGGGAAGGAAGAAACACCATATATTTT. The chain links TRBV29-1 to TRBJ1-3; D is possibly TRBD1 (6 bases). This CDR3 is built from 15 residues. Trimming removed 4 bases at V and 5 bases at J, with 18 bases between. Germline V gene sequence: CDR1 SQVTM, CDR2 ANQGSEA.